Listed below are T cell receptor beta chains from one sample, sequenced in a study of control samples from healthy donors and cancer patients. Method: immunoSEQ multiplex PCR; TCRdb's copy keeps in-frame clones and lacks some. Of 120,000 to 150,000 clones listed, roughly 92% are singletons. The specimen was blood. These receptors all stem from a young man in good health. Both conserved end residues are part of each CDR3. A D gene is named only where the DNA matches it firmly. Where a row states a size, it is once, few, many or the class of an expanded clone; other rows omit it.

d_call clone_size j_call v_call cdr3_aa cdr3_nt
TRBD2 once TRBJ2-2 TRBV25-1 CASRTSGNTGELFF TGTGCCAGCCGTACTAGCGGAAACACCGGGGAGCTGTTTTTT
TRBD1 . TRBJ2-6 TRBV18 CASSRVFDRGTGANVLTF TGTGCCAGCTCACGCGTATTCGACAGGGGAACTGGGGCCAACGTCCTGACTTTC
. . TRBJ2-7 TRBV18 CASSPNTYEQYF TGTGCCAGCTCACCCAATACCTACGAGCAGTACTTC
. . TRBJ1-1 TRBV10-2 CASTGGRNTEAFF TGCGCCAGCACGGGAGGAAGGAACACTGAAGCTTTCTTT
TRBD1 once TRBJ2-2 TRBV6-6 CASSKTGGVGELFF TGTGCCAGCAGTAAGACAGGGGGCGTCGGGGAGCTGTTTTTT
TRBD2 . TRBJ2-7 TRBV3-1/TRBV3-2 CASSQDSGAAGGSYEQYF TGTGCCAGCAGCCAAGATTCGGGGGCGGCGGGAGGCTCCTACGAGCAGTACTTC
. . TRBJ2-7 TRBV28 CASTKPVGFSYEQYF TGTGCCAGCACAAAGCCGGTGGGGTTCAGCTACGAGCAGTACTTC
. . TRBJ2-1 TRBV15 CATNSRGPPVNEQFF TGTGCCACCAACTCCCGGGGACCACCCGTCAATGAGCAGTTCTTC
. . TRBJ2-7 TRBV9 CASSPRDHNYEQYF TGTGCCAGCAGCCCCCGGGATCACAATTACGAGCAGTACTTC
TRBD1 . TRBJ1-2 TRBV6-6 CASSSRQGYAYGYTF TGTGCCAGCAGTTCGCGACAGGGGTATGCCTATGGCTACACCTTC
. . TRBJ1-2 TRBV28 CASSPNSNYGYTF TGTGCCAGCAGTCCCAACAGTAACTATGGCTACACCTTC
TRBD2 . TRBJ2-7 TRBV27 CASSFVAGGPLQQYF TGTGCCAGCAGTTTCGTAGCGGGAGGCCCTCTACAGCAGTACTTC
. . TRBJ2-5 TRBV11-3 CASSLEGSRETQYF TGTGCCAGCAGCTTAGAGGGGAGCAGAGAGACCCAGTACTTC
. . TRBJ2-1 TRBV7-2 CASSLGAFALF TGTGCCAGCAGCCTGGGGGCGTTCGCACTCTTC
. . TRBJ1-2 TRBV10-2 CASSEFAQGVYGYTF TGCGCCAGCAGTGAGTTCGCACAGGGCGTCTATGGCTACACCTTC
. . TRBJ2-3 TRBV3-1/TRBV3-2 CASSRTIDGIDTQYF TGTGCCAGCAGCCGGACCATAGATGGGATAGATACGCAGTATTTT
. . TRBJ2-3 TRBV5-4 CASSLAGDNTDTQYF TGTGCCAGCAGCTTGGCCGGGGACAACACAGATACGCAGTATTTT
TRBD1 . TRBJ2-2 TRBV6-2/TRBV6-3 CASSYDRDRGRFNTGELFF TGTGCCAGCAGTTACGATCGGGACAGGGGGCGATTTAACACCGGGGAGCTGTTTTTT
. . TRBJ2-7 TRBV19 CASSIEQGSYEQYF TGTGCCAGTAGTATAGAGCAGGGATCCTACGAGCAGTACTTC
. . TRBJ1-6 TRBV28 CASSPKLSYNSPLHF TGTGCCAGCAGCCCCAAGCTCTCCTATAATTCACCCCTCCACTTT
. . TRBJ2-7 TRBV29-1 CSIIFSDRSPYEQYF TGCAGCATCATTTTCTCCGACAGGTCCCCCTACGAGCAGTACTTC
TRBD2 . TRBJ2-1 TRBV30 CAWNGASGISYNEQFF TGTGCCTGGAATGGGGCTAGCGGGATTTCCTACAATGAGCAGTTCTTC
TRBD1 . TRBJ1-1 TRBV5-6 CASSLGQGILAFF TGTGCCAGCAGCTTGGGACAGGGGATTCTGGCTTTCTTT
. few TRBJ1-5 TRBV2 CASRMGQPQHF TGTGCGAGTAGGATGGGTCAGCCCCAGCATTTT
. . TRBJ1-5 TRBV2 CASSATGRFNQPQHF TGTGCCAGCAGTGCAACAGGAAGATTCAATCAGCCCCAGCATTTT